The clone carrying this T cell receptor (beta chain) was counted once. As yet, its antigen is unknown. This sample was taken from a study of CD8 T cells in ankylosing spondylitis. TCRdb itself ran the 5' RACE reads through MiXCR, one entry per CDR3 protein. The sample has about 220,000 distinct CDR3 sequences; about 26% are singletons. Germline trimming cut 3 bases from V and 4 bases from J; bases unmatched to any gene: 3. This CDR3 region has 15 residues. The germline gives CDR1 LGHDT, CDR2 YNNKEL (reference sequence). Whole-study findings and limits: Disease-linked clones were reportedly significantly enriched in matched ankylosing spondylitis synovial fluid.

The sequenced material came from blood, either unsorted or a sorted T cell fraction (not recorded which). The chain uses TRBV3-1 and TRBJ2-1; TRBD2 agrees at 10 bases. The source of this sequence is a male donor with ankylosing spondylitis or in good health (not recorded which). CDR3 region: CASSQPGLAYNEQFF. DNA of the CDR3: TGTGCCAGCAGCCAGCCGGGACTAGCGTACAATGAGCAGTTCTTC.